Each of the 20 T cell receptor beta chains below was sequenced from the same sample in a study of blood T cell repertoires in COVID-19. Assay: immunoSEQ multiplex PCR; the TCRdb copy retains only in-frame clones and omits some. Of approximately 250,000 clones listed, around 90% are singletons. Sequencing was carried out using peripheral blood. The receptors stem from a woman in her 70s with COVID-19, enrolled during active disease.

The V and J genes are TRBV5-1 and TRBJ2-1; TRBD2 matches at 8 bases. Germline values: CDR1 SGHRS, CDR2 YFSETQ. CDR3 length equals 16 residues. The V gene end was trimmed by 0 bases and the J gene end by 1 base; junction bases not matched to a gene: 3. CDR3 sequence: CASSLVTSGSYNEQFF. In DNA form, the CDR3 reads TGCGCCAGCAGCTTGGTAACTAGCGGTTCCTACAATGAGCAGTTCTTC.

V and J are TRBV5-1 and TRBJ2-5; TRBD2 aligns across 7 bases. Germline CDR1 reads SGHRS; CDR2 reads YFSETQ. The CDR3 runs 13 residues. Trimming at V came to 4 bases and at J to 5 bases, leaving 5 bases not matched to a gene. The CDR3 sequence is CASSGTGGETQYF. The DNA for the CDR3 is TGCGCCAGCAGCGGGACGGGGGGTGAGACCCAGTACTTC.

The chain couples TRBV28 to TRBJ2-3; D gene ambiguous. The V end was cut by 5 bases, the J end by 6 bases, with 6 bases between. The V gene's germline CDR1 is MDHEN and CDR2 SYDVKM. This CDR3 contains 11 residues. CDR3 in amino acids: CASSLRDTQYF. The CDR3 coding sequence is TGTGCCAGCAGTCTACGGGATACGCAGTATTTT.

The chain uses TRBV2 and TRBJ2-2; perhaps TRBD1 as D (5 bases). The CDR3 totals 16 residues. V was shortened by 7 bases and J by 0 bases, with 15 bases between the two germline ends. Germline CDR1 is SNHLY and CDR2 is FYNNEI. This CDR3 is CASTQDTIANTGELFF. The CDR3 coding sequence is TGTGCCAGCACTCAGGACACGATCGCGAACACCGGGGAGCTGTTTTTT.

The chain employs TRBV2 and TRBJ2-2; TRBD2 matches at 7 bases. Germline CDR1 reads SNHLY; CDR2 reads FYNNEI. The V segment lost 4 bases and the J segment 1 base; nucleotides outside the gene matches: 6. This CDR3 is built from 16 residues. The CDR3 region is CASSVTSIGNTGELFF. The DNA of the CDR3 is TGTGCCAGCAGTGTGACTAGCATAGGGAACACCGGGGAGCTGTTTTTT.

The rearrangement links TRBV27 to TRBJ1-1, with D perhaps TRBD1 (6 bases). The V gene's germline CDR1 is MNHEY and CDR2 SMNVEV (reference sequence). The CDR3 extends over 14 amino acids. Trimming shortened V by 6 bases and J by 0 bases, and 11 bases separated the two germline ends. The CDR3 region has the DNA TGTGCCAGCAGCCCAGGGGCAGTGAACACTGAAGCTTTCTTT. It yields the protein CASSPGAVNTEAFF.

The CDR3 DNA is TGCGCCAGCAGCTTGCAGCGAAGGTCTGAAGCTTTCTTT. Its protein is CASSLQRRSEAFF. The V call is TRBV5-1, the J call TRBJ1-1; D not certain. Per germline, CDR1 SGHRS and CDR2 YFSETQ. The CDR3 has 13 amino acids. V lost 1 base and J 6 bases, leaving 10 bases between the germline ends.

The rearrangement uses TRBV5-1 and TRBJ2-2; 14 bases align to TRBD2. Germline trimming cut 4 bases from V and 6 bases from J; bases unmatched to any gene: 2. Germline V gene lookup returns CDR1 SGHRS and CDR2 YFSETQ. The CDR3 runs 15 residues. Here the CDR3 DNA reads TGCGCCAGCAGCGGGACTAGCGGGAGCGCCGGGGAGCTGTTTTTT. It yields the protein CASSGTSGSAGELFF.

In regard to this clone: This CDR3 is also generated by other DNA sequences in the sample. The V gene is TRBV19, the J gene TRBJ1-5, with D possibly matching TRBD1 (5 bases). Germline V lookup: CDR1 LNHDA, CDR2 SQIVND (reference sequence). The CDR3 extends over 14 amino acids. The V and J ends lost 3 bases and 2 bases respectively, with 8 bases between them. CDR3 bases: TGTGCCAGTAGTATCCAGGGTGGCAATCAGCCCCAGCATTTT. Translation: CASSIQGGNQPQHF.

This rearrangement joins TRBV27 to TRBJ2-5; tentatively, D is TRBD1 (5 bases). Germline V lookup: CDR1 MNHEY, CDR2 SMNVEV (reference sequence). V lost 3 bases and J lost 1, with 12 bases in between. This CDR3 has 15 amino acids. As DNA, the CDR3 is TGTGCCAGCAGTTTCCGACAGTCCGCCCAAGAGACCCAGTACTTC. Translated: CASSFRQSAQETQYF.

This chain uses TRBV7-3 with TRBJ2-1; TRBD2 is a possible D gene (6 bases). The length of the CDR3 is 15 residues. The ends were cut back, 2 bases at V and 3 bases at J, with 11 bases in the middle. CDR1 SGHTA and CDR2 FQGTGA come from the germline V gene. The CDR3 sequence: CASSLGAGRYNEQFF. The CDR3 coding sequence is TGTGCCAGCAGCTTAGGGGCGGGGCGCTACAATGAGCAGTTCTTC.

The CDR3 is CASSIGRVSAEKLFF. CDR3 in DNA: TGTGCCAGTAGTATCGGTCGGGTGTCAGCTGAAAAACTGTTTTTT. This sequence joins TRBV19 and TRBJ1-4, with no clear D. Trimming removed 3 bases from V and 7 bases from J, with 15 bases in between. The CDR3 has 15 residues. CDR1 LNHDA and CDR2 SQIVND come from the germline V gene (reference sequence).

The V gene is TRBV6-5, the J gene TRBJ1-5, with 9 bases lining up with TRBD1. This CDR3 comprises 13 residues. Germline V gives CDR1 MNHEY, CDR2 SVGAGI. V gave up 8 bases and J gave up 4 bases; unmatched junction bases: 3. CDR3: CASQGQGNQPQHF. The CDR3 region has the DNA TGTGCCAGCCAAGGACAGGGGAATCAGCCCCAGCATTTT.

The chain combines TRBV5-1 with TRBJ1-5; D unclear. Looked up from germline, CDR1 is SGHRS and CDR2 is YFSETQ. V was shortened by 4 bases and J by 4 bases, with 18 bases between the two germline ends. This CDR3 contains 16 residues. The CDR3 sequence: CASSPGGPRGNQPQHF. For the CDR3, the DNA is TGCGCCAGCAGCCCGGGCGGCCCTCGAGGGAATCAGCCCCAGCATTTT. The full variable domain, with the rest looked up from reference TRBV5-1 and TRBJ1-5, is KAGVTQTPRYLIKTRGQQVTLSCSPISGHRSVSWYQQTPGQGLQFLFEYFSETQRNKGNFPGRFSGRQFSNSRSEMNVSTLELGDSALYLCASSPGGPRGNQPQHFGDGTRLSIL.

V is TRBV5-1 and J is TRBJ1-3, with a weak D call TRBD1 (5 bases). There are 15 residues in the CDR3. Germline lookup yields CDR1 SGHRS and CDR2 YFSETQ. With 4 bases removed from V and 0 bases from J, the gap between germline ends came to 11 bases. The CDR3 DNA reads TGCGCCAGCAGCCGGGACGGGAGCTCTGGAAACACCATATATTTT. Encoded protein: CASSRDGSSGNTIYF. The full variable domain, completed using reference TRBV5-1 and TRBJ1-3, is KAGVTQTPRYLIKTRGQQVTLSCSPISGHRSVSWYQQTPGQGLQFLFEYFSETQRNKGNFPGRFSGRQFSNSRSEMNVSTLELGDSALYLCASSRDGSSGNTIYFGEGSWLTVV.

On this clone: Within the sample, other DNA sequences also encode this same CDR3. The chain couples TRBV28 to TRBJ1-2; 9 nucleotides match TRBD1. Germline CDR1 and CDR2: MDHEN and SYDVKM. V dropped 2 bases and J dropped 2; count of bases not matched to a gene: 3. This CDR3 region has 15 residues. The CDR3 loop reads CASSLAGQGNYGYTF. CDR3 coding DNA: TGTGCCAGCAGTTTAGCCGGACAGGGGAACTATGGCTACACCTTC.

V gene TRBV11-3 combines with J gene TRBJ2-3, with D hard to call. The V and J ends lost 2 bases and 0 bases respectively, with 12 bases between them. The CDR3 loop spans 16 amino acids. Germline V gives CDR1 SGHNT, CDR2 YENEEA. The CDR3 here is CASSLSQAMSTDTQYF. The CDR3 DNA sequence: TGTGCCAGCAGCTTAAGCCAGGCTATGAGCACAGATACGCAGTATTTT.

The gene calls are TRBV19 and TRBJ2-2; TRBD2 aligns across 14 bases. Germline loops: CDR1 LNHDA, CDR2 SQIVND (reference sequence). This CDR3 has 16 amino acids. Trimming took 6 bases from V and 7 from J; bases not matched to a gene: 7. Written as DNA, the CDR3 is TGTGCCAGTAGCCAGACTAGCGGGAGGGCCAGCGGGGAGCTGTTTTTT. Amino acid sequence: CASSQTSGRASGELFF.

The chain employs TRBV30 and TRBJ2-7, with TRBD2 matching over 12 bases. CDR1 is GTSNPN, CDR2 SVGIG, per germline (reference sequence). Losses at the gene ends were 4 bases for V and 6 bases for J; bases not matched to a gene: 7. CDR3 length: 14 amino acids. The CDR3: CAWTLLAGGLEQYF. The CDR3 bases are TGTGCCTGGACCTTACTAGCGGGGGGTCTCGAGCAGTACTTC.

This chain links TRBV4-1 with TRBJ1-4; possible D gene TRBD1, 6 bases. Germline V gene lookup returns CDR1 MGHRA and CDR2 YSYEKL. V lost 1 base, J lost 5 bases, and 17 bases lay in between. This CDR3 region has 17 residues. CDR3 DNA sequence: TGCGCCAGCAGCCAAGCCTCCCCCGGACAGATAAATGAAAAACTGTTTTTT. This translates into CASSQASPGQINEKLFF.